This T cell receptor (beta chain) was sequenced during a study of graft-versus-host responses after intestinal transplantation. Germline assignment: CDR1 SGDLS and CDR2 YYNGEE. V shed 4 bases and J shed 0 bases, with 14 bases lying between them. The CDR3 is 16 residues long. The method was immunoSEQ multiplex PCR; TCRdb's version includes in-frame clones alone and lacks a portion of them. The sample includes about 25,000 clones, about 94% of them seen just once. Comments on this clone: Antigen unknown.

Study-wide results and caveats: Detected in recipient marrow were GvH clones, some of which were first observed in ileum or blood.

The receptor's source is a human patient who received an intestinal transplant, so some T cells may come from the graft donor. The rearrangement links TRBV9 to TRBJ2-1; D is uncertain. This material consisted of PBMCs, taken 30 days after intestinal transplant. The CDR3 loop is CASSPSAASSYNEQFF. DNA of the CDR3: TGTGCCAGCAGCCCCTCTGCGGCTAGCTCCTACAATGAGCAGTTCTTC.